These T cell receptor beta chains were read from a single sample in a study of T cell responses to AZD1222 COVID-19 vaccine. TCRdb's copy holds only in-frame clones and misses some; the assay was immunoSEQ multiplex PCR. The sample contains about 130,000 clones, 70% to 90% of which appear only once. The material was peripheral blood, obtained on day 0 of AZD1222 vaccination. The origin of the receptors is an adult in good health. Both conserved end residues are part of each CDR3. The D gene is left open where the match is weak. Size is omitted from some rows. Given values are once, few, many or a class for expanded clones.

abundance: NA; v_gene: TRBV5-1; d_gene: TRBD2; j_gene: TRBJ2-4; CDR3nt: TGCGCCAGCAGCTTAGGACTAGCGGGTGTGGACAACATTCAGTACTTC; CDR3aa: CASSLGLAGVDNIQYF
abundance: NA; v_gene: TRBV7-6; d_gene: TRBD2; j_gene: TRBJ2-2; CDR3nt: TGTGCCAGCAGCTTTCCGACTAGCGGGACCGAGAACACCGGGGAGCTGTTTTTT; CDR3aa: CASSFPTSGTENTGELFF
abundance: NA; v_gene: TRBV10-3; d_gene: NA; j_gene: TRBJ1-5; CDR3nt: TGTGCCATCAGTGACTTAAACAATCAGCCCCAGCATTTT; CDR3aa: CAISDLNNQPQHF
abundance: NA; v_gene: TRBV15; d_gene: NA; j_gene: TRBJ1-4; CDR3nt: TGTGCCACCAGCAGACTCCCAGCCGGCGTTACAACTAATGAAAAACTGTTTTTT; CDR3aa: CATSRLPAGVTTNEKLFF
abundance: NA; v_gene: TRBV10-3; d_gene: TRBD1; j_gene: TRBJ1-1; CDR3nt: TGTGCCATCAGTGCCTCCGGGACAGGGCAGGCTGAAGCTTTCTTT; CDR3aa: CAISASGTGQAEAFF
abundance: NA; v_gene: TRBV7-2; d_gene: NA; j_gene: TRBJ2-7; CDR3nt: TGTGCCAGCAGCTTAGTGACAGTTAGCTCCTACGAGCAGTACTTC; CDR3aa: CASSLVTVSSYEQYF
abundance: NA; v_gene: TRBV6-5; d_gene: NA; j_gene: TRBJ1-3; CDR3nt: TGTGCCAGCATCCTAGGGGGAGCTGGAAACACCATATATTTT; CDR3aa: CASILGGAGNTIYF
abundance: NA; v_gene: TRBV9; d_gene: NA; j_gene: TRBJ2-7; CDR3nt: TGTGCCAGCAGCCCCCTCTACGAGCAGTACTTC; CDR3aa: CASSPLYEQYF
abundance: many; v_gene: TRBV25-1; d_gene: NA; j_gene: TRBJ1-1; CDR3nt: TGTGCCAGCAGTGAATACGCACAGGATGAAGCTTTCTTT; CDR3aa: CASSEYAQDEAFF
abundance: NA; v_gene: TRBV7-8; d_gene: TRBD2; j_gene: TRBJ2-1; CDR3nt: TGTGCCAGCAGCTTAGTCCGGACTAGCGGGGAGATCCATGAGCAGTTCTTC; CDR3aa: CASSLVRTSGEIHEQFF
abundance: NA; v_gene: TRBV30; d_gene: TRBD2; j_gene: TRBJ2-5; CDR3nt: TGTGCCTCGAGGACTAGCGGGAGGGCCCGGGAGACCCAGTACTTC; CDR3aa: CASRTSGRARETQYF
abundance: NA; v_gene: TRBV6-5; d_gene: NA; j_gene: TRBJ1-2; CDR3nt: TGTGCCAGCCGCACGCCCGCGTTCCATGGCTACACCTTC; CDR3aa: CASRTPAFHGYTF
abundance: once; v_gene: TRBV28; d_gene: NA; j_gene: TRBJ1-1; CDR3nt: TGTGCCAGCAGTCCACAAGTAGCGGGGTGGGGCACTGAAGCTTTCTTT; CDR3aa: CASSPQVAGWGTEAFF
abundance: once; v_gene: TRBV9; d_gene: TRBD2; j_gene: TRBJ2-1; CDR3nt: TGTGCCAGCAGCGTCAGGACTAGCGGGGGCCACGGTGAGCAGTTCTTC; CDR3aa: CASSVRTSGGHGEQFF
abundance: NA; v_gene: TRBV5-5; d_gene: NA; j_gene: TRBJ1-3; CDR3nt: TGTGCCAGCAGCTTGGTGGAGGCGAGATCTGGAAACACCATATATTTT; CDR3aa: CASSLVEARSGNTIYF
abundance: few; v_gene: TRBV11-2; d_gene: NA; j_gene: TRBJ1-2; CDR3nt: TGTGCCAGCAGTGTAGGGCCCCTCGGGGACTTC; CDR3aa: CASSVGPLGDF
abundance: NA; v_gene: TRBV5-4; d_gene: NA; j_gene: TRBJ1-1; CDR3nt: TGTGCCAGCAGCCCATTGATCGTTCCGAACACTGAAGCTTTCTTT; CDR3aa: CASSPLIVPNTEAFF
abundance: NA; v_gene: TRBV28; d_gene: TRBD1; j_gene: TRBJ1-5; CDR3nt: TGTGCCAGCGACCTGGGACAGGGCCAAGTCAATCAGCCCCAGCATTTT; CDR3aa: CASDLGQGQVNQPQHF
abundance: NA; v_gene: TRBV2; d_gene: NA; j_gene: TRBJ2-7; CDR3nt: TGTGCCAGCAGTGACAGGAGGTACGAGCAGTACTTC; CDR3aa: CASSDRRYEQYF
abundance: NA; v_gene: TRBV15; d_gene: TRBD1; j_gene: TRBJ1-2; CDR3nt: TGTGCCACCAGCAGGGAGGGACAGGCCTATGGCTACACCTTC; CDR3aa: CATSREGQAYGYTF
abundance: NA; v_gene: TRBV5-1; d_gene: NA; j_gene: TRBJ1-2; CDR3nt: TGCGCCAGCAGCTCCGGATTGGGGTCGGATTACTATGGCTACACCTTC; CDR3aa: CASSSGLGSDYYGYTF
abundance: NA; v_gene: TRBV6-6; d_gene: NA; j_gene: TRBJ1-3; CDR3nt: TGTGCCAGCAGTCGAGCAGAAAGGGACTCTGGAAACACCATATATTTT; CDR3aa: CASSRAERDSGNTIYF
abundance: NA; v_gene: TRBV7-2; d_gene: NA; j_gene: TRBJ1-2; CDR3nt: TGTGCCAGCAGCTTAGTGGGAGGGGGCTATGGCTACACCTTC; CDR3aa: CASSLVGGGYGYTF
abundance: NA; v_gene: TRBV18; d_gene: NA; j_gene: TRBJ1-1; CDR3nt: TGTGCCAGCTCACCCATAGGGAACACTGGGGAAGCTTTCTTT; CDR3aa: CASSPIGNTGEAFF
abundance: NA; v_gene: TRBV5-4; d_gene: NA; j_gene: TRBJ2-3; CDR3nt: TGTGCCAGCAGCTATGGGATACCGGGACCCGGCGGGGATACGCAGTATTTT; CDR3aa: CASSYGIPGPGGDTQYF
abundance: NA; v_gene: TRBV7-9; d_gene: NA; j_gene: TRBJ1-5; CDR3nt: TGTGCCAGCAGCTTAGACGGCCAGCCCCAGCATTTT; CDR3aa: CASSLDGQPQHF
abundance: once; v_gene: TRBV28; d_gene: NA; j_gene: TRBJ1-5; CDR3nt: TGTGCCAGCAGCGGGGGGGGTAGCAATCAGCCCCAGCATTTT; CDR3aa: CASSGGGSNQPQHF
abundance: few; v_gene: TRBV18; d_gene: NA; j_gene: TRBJ1-3; CDR3nt: TGTGCCAGCTCCCCTCAGGCGGGAAACACCATATATTTT; CDR3aa: CASSPQAGNTIYF
abundance: NA; v_gene: TRBV6-1; d_gene: NA; j_gene: TRBJ1-2; CDR3nt: TGTGCCAGCAGTGAAGCCGGGGCGGCGAGCTATGGCTACACCTTC; CDR3aa: CASSEAGAASYGYTF
abundance: NA; v_gene: TRBV10-1; d_gene: NA; j_gene: TRBJ2-1; CDR3nt: TGCGCCAGCAGTGAGCGGGAGTCATACAATGAGCAGTTCTTC; CDR3aa: CASSERESYNEQFF
abundance: NA; v_gene: TRBV3-1/TRBV3-2; d_gene: TRBD1; j_gene: TRBJ1-4; CDR3nt: TGTGCCAGCAGCTCCAGACAGGGCGCTAATGAAAAACTGTTTTTT; CDR3aa: CASSSRQGANEKLFF
abundance: NA; v_gene: TRBV7-2; d_gene: NA; j_gene: TRBJ2-7; CDR3nt: TGTGCCAGCACCCGCAGCCTTAGCTCCTACGAGCAGTACTTC; CDR3aa: CASTRSLSSYEQYF
abundance: NA; v_gene: TRBV7-2; d_gene: TRBD1; j_gene: TRBJ1-2; CDR3nt: TGTGCCAGCAGCTCCCCGGGACAGGGAACGGGAGGCTACACCTTC; CDR3aa: CASSSPGQGTGGYTF
abundance: NA; v_gene: TRBV27; d_gene: TRBD1; j_gene: TRBJ2-7; CDR3nt: TGTGCCAGCAGTTTAAAGGGGGCGTCCCATTCCTACGAGCAGTACTTC; CDR3aa: CASSLKGASHSYEQYF
abundance: NA; v_gene: TRBV7-2; d_gene: TRBD1; j_gene: TRBJ2-3; CDR3nt: TGTGCCAGCAGCTCCAGACAGGGCAGCACAGATACGCAGTATTTT; CDR3aa: CASSSRQGSTDTQYF
abundance: NA; v_gene: TRBV28; d_gene: NA; j_gene: TRBJ1-1; CDR3nt: TGTGCCGTAGTTTTGACTGAAGCTTTCTTT; CDR3aa: CAVVLTEAFF
abundance: NA; v_gene: TRBV28; d_gene: TRBD1; j_gene: TRBJ1-6; CDR3nt: TGTGCCAGCAGCCCAGGGGGTGTTAAATCACCCCTCCACTTT; CDR3aa: CASSPGGVKSPLHF
abundance: NA; v_gene: TRBV9; d_gene: NA; j_gene: TRBJ2-2; CDR3nt: TGTGCCAGCAGCGTAGACACACCGCAGGGTACCGGGGAGCTGTTTTTT; CDR3aa: CASSVDTPQGTGELFF
abundance: NA; v_gene: TRBV4-1; d_gene: NA; j_gene: TRBJ2-7; CDR3nt: TGCGCCAGCAGCCAAGAACCCACGGGGTCGACCTACGAGCAGTACTTC; CDR3aa: CASSQEPTGSTYEQYF
abundance: NA; v_gene: TRBV24-1; d_gene: NA; j_gene: TRBJ1-2; CDR3nt: TGTGCCACCAGTGCCCGGGACGATGCTGGCTACACCTTC; CDR3aa: CATSARDDAGYTF
abundance: NA; v_gene: TRBV5-4; d_gene: NA; j_gene: TRBJ1-2; CDR3nt: TGTGCCAGCAGCTTCCCCGGGACGCCTCTTTTTGATGGCTACACCTTC; CDR3aa: CASSFPGTPLFDGYTF
abundance: NA; v_gene: TRBV15; d_gene: NA; j_gene: TRBJ1-1; CDR3nt: TGTGCCACCAGCAGGGGGGCCCAAGGTACGAACACTGAAGCTTTCTTT; CDR3aa: CATSRGAQGTNTEAFF
abundance: NA; v_gene: TRBV5-4; d_gene: NA; j_gene: TRBJ1-1; CDR3nt: TGTGCCAGCAGCACAGGGAGGAACACTGAAGCTTTCTTT; CDR3aa: CASSTGRNTEAFF
abundance: NA; v_gene: TRBV18; d_gene: NA; j_gene: TRBJ1-1; CDR3nt: TGTGCCAGCTCACCGGCCCGGGACCAGAACACTGAAGCTTTCTTT; CDR3aa: CASSPARDQNTEAFF
abundance: few; v_gene: TRBV2; d_gene: NA; j_gene: TRBJ2-7; CDR3nt: TGTGCCAGCAGTGGAACCCCGGGACTTTCATCCGAGCAGTACTTC; CDR3aa: CASSGTPGLSSEQYF
abundance: NA; v_gene: TRBV11-1; d_gene: NA; j_gene: TRBJ1-1; CDR3nt: TGTGCCAGCAGCCTAACCCAGGGGAGAATAACTGAAGCTTTCTTT; CDR3aa: CASSLTQGRITEAFF
abundance: NA; v_gene: TRBV29-1; d_gene: TRBD1; j_gene: TRBJ1-2; CDR3nt: TGCAGCGCCATGGGGGGACAGAAAGGCGGCTATGGCTACACCTTC; CDR3aa: CSAMGGQKGGYGYTF
abundance: NA; v_gene: TRBV2; d_gene: TRBD1; j_gene: TRBJ1-5; CDR3nt: TGTGCCAGCAGGGGGGAGGGGGCCGTTCAGCCCCAGCATTTT; CDR3aa: CASRGEGAVQPQHF
abundance: NA; v_gene: TRBV6-1; d_gene: TRBD1; j_gene: TRBJ1-2; CDR3nt: TGTGCCAGCGCTTCCGGGACAGCCTACTATGGCTACACCTTC; CDR3aa: CASASGTAYYGYTF
abundance: NA; v_gene: TRBV25-1; d_gene: TRBD1; j_gene: TRBJ1-2; CDR3nt: TGTGCCAACCGATATGGAGAACTTGACAGGGCATCTGATGGCTACACCTTC; CDR3aa: CANRYGELDRASDGYTF
abundance: NA; v_gene: TRBV30; d_gene: NA; j_gene: TRBJ1-6; CDR3nt: TGTGCCTGGGGGACGGGACTTAATTCACCCCTCCACTTT; CDR3aa: CAWGTGLNSPLHF
abundance: few; v_gene: TRBV5-1; d_gene: TRBD2; j_gene: TRBJ2-1; CDR3nt: TGCGCCAGCAGCTTGGTGAGCGGGGGGAGCTCCTACAATGAGCAGTTCTTC; CDR3aa: CASSLVSGGSSYNEQFF
abundance: once; v_gene: TRBV14; d_gene: NA; j_gene: TRBJ2-5; CDR3nt: TGTGCCAGCAGCCTGGGGACATATCAAGAGACCCAGTACTTC; CDR3aa: CASSLGTYQETQYF
abundance: NA; v_gene: TRBV6-6; d_gene: TRBD1; j_gene: TRBJ1-6; CDR3nt: TGTGCCAGCAGCTCCCGACAGGGTAATTCACCCCTCCACTTT; CDR3aa: CASSSRQGNSPLHF
abundance: few; v_gene: TRBV12-3/TRBV12-4; d_gene: NA; j_gene: TRBJ2-7; CDR3nt: TGTGCCAGCAGACTGGGATACGAGCAGTACTTC; CDR3aa: CASRLGYEQYF
abundance: NA; v_gene: TRBV29-1; d_gene: NA; j_gene: TRBJ1-2; CDR3nt: TGCAGCGTTGACAGGGGCTTGGGCTACACCTTC; CDR3aa: CSVDRGLGYTF